Listed here are 14 T cell receptor beta chains from one sample, sequenced in a study of blood T cells in healthy people across ages. A J-beta primer mix and a sample-barcoded 5' primer were used in a second PCR of roughly 6 to 12 cycles. TCRdb independently ran MiXCR on the 5' RACE reads; one entry per CDR3 protein. The sample gives roughly 2 million distinct CDR3 sequences, about 50% of which show up once; roughly 2.1% is in the top ten. The sequenced material came from blood. The receptors come from a woman between 35 and 50 years old in good health.

The chain couples TRBV15 to TRBJ1-1; TRBD1 agrees at 7 bases. This CDR3 has 15 amino acids. J was trimmed by 3 bases and V by 0 bases; bases with no gene match: 4. Germline-derived CDR1 and CDR2 are LNHNV and YYDKDF (reference sequence). The CDR3 nucleotides are TGTGCCACCAGCAGAGAACAGGGGAGGGACACTGAAGCTTTCTTT. Amino acids: CATSREQGRDTEAFF.

This clonotype was picked up one time. The CDR3 sequence is CAISSGQRTTDTQYF. Written as DNA, the CDR3 is TGTGCCATCAGTTCAGGACAGCGAACCACAGATACGCAGTATTTT. The genes are TRBV10-3 and TRBJ2-3, with a possible D match to TRBD1 (6 bases). Per the germline V gene, CDR1 is ENHRY and CDR2 is SYGVKD. The CDR3 has 15 amino acids. Between the trimmed V and J ends, which lost 5 bases and 2 bases, there was a span of 14 bases.

The rearrangement links TRBV20-1 to TRBJ2-1; 9 nucleotides line up with TRBD1. Trimming cost V 3 bases and J 2 bases; bases outside gene matches: 5. Germline CDR1 and CDR2: DFQATT and SNEGSKA (reference sequence). The CDR3 sequence is 15 residues long. In DNA form, the CDR3 reads TGCAGTGCTAGGGGGACAGGGTTGACCTACAATGAGCAGTTCTTC. The encoded protein is CSARGTGLTYNEQFF.

The gene calls are TRBV29-1 and TRBJ2-3, with 14 nucleotides matching TRBD2. This CDR3 is 16 amino acids long. V dropped 6 bases and J dropped 2; count of bases not matched to a gene: 7. Germline V CDR1 and CDR2: SQVTM, ANQGSEA. This CDR3 reads CSVGLAGGRHTDTQYF. The CDR3 DNA follows: TGCAGCGTCGGACTAGCGGGGGGCCGCCACACAGATACGCAGTATTTT.

The CDR3 nucleotides read TGTGCCAGCAGCTTCGGGACAGGGACGTTCGGGGCAATAAATCAGCCCCAGCATTTT. Its protein product is CASSFGTGTFGAINQPQHF. The V gene is TRBV7-8, the J gene TRBJ1-5; the match to TRBD1 covers 9 bases. The length of the CDR3 is 19 residues. Losses at the gene ends were 3 bases for V and 4 bases for J; bases not matched to a gene: 16. From germline, CDR1 is SGHVS and CDR2 FQNEAQ.

Only a few counts were recorded for this clonotype. This chain uses TRBV4-2 with TRBJ2-4; D is tentatively TRBD1 or TRBD2 (5 bases each). The V end lost 1 base, the J end lost 4 bases, and 17 bases lay between the germline ends. CDR1 is LGHNA and CDR2 is YNFKEQ in the germline V gene. This CDR3 has 17 amino acids. The DNA of the CDR3 is TGTGCCAGCAGCCAAGCCGACACCGGGACGGTGAAAAACATTCAGTACTTC. Translated, it gives CASSQADTGTVKNIQYF.

CDR3 coding DNA: TGCAGCGTCACCGGATCCAAACTGAGCTACACCTTC. Translating it yields CSVTGSKLSYTF. J is TRBJ1-2 and V is TRBV29-1; D uncertain. Trimming took off 6 bases at V and 9 bases at J, with 17 bases between the two ends. Per germline, CDR1 SQVTM and CDR2 ANQGSEA. This CDR3 spans 12 amino acids.

This chain connects TRBV29-1 to TRBJ2-1; no clear D. V shed 5 bases and J shed 15 bases, with 20 bases lying between them. This CDR3 has 12 amino acids. CDR1 and CDR2 (germline): SQVTM, ANQGSEA. The CDR3 DNA is TGCAGCGTTACGCGCTTCCCCTGGGGTCCGTTCTTC. Translation gives CSVTRFPWGPFF.

This chain joins TRBV27 and TRBJ1-2, with 9 nucleotides matching TRBD1. Germline CDR1 MNHEY, CDR2 SMNVEV (reference sequence). V shed 7 bases, J shed 2 bases, and the junction held 8 bases outside the gene matches. The CDR3 is made up of 15 amino acids. The CDR3 DNA sequence: TGTGCCAGCACCACAACCGGGACAGGGAACTATGGCTACACCTTC. Translated: CASTTTGTGNYGYTF.

This clonotype was seen only a few times. The chain joins TRBV12-3 or TRBV12-4 to TRBJ1-2; D unclear. There are 15 residues in the CDR3. Trimming removed 0 bases from V and 4 bases from J, with 12 bases in between. The chain's CDR3 is CASSLALGVRYGYTF. DNA for the CDR3: TGTGCCAGCAGTTTAGCGCTAGGAGTACGCTATGGCTACACCTTC.

As regards this clonotype: A much larger clone lies a single base off, so this may be a read error. The chain joins TRBV4-2 to TRBJ2-1; D gene ambiguous. Gene TRBJ2-7 matches the end of the DNA better, so the J call may be wrong. The germline V gene has CDR1 LGHNA and CDR2 YNFKEQ. This CDR3 is 15 amino acids long. The DNA for the CDR3 is TGTGCCAGCAGCCCAGACCCCCGCTCCTACAATGAGCAGTACTTC. It codes for CASSPDPRSYNEQYF.

As for this clonotype: One end of the junction does not line up with germline, which may come from a read error. V gene TRBV6-2 or TRBV6-3 combines with J gene TRBJ2-1, with a tentative D call TRBD2 (5 bases). CDR1 is MNHEY, CDR2 SVGEGT, per germline. There are 18 residues in the CDR3. In DNA, the CDR3 is TGTGCCAGCAGTTACTCGAGGGAGCCAGTTAGCTCCTACAATGAGCCGTTCTTC. Amino acid sequence: CASSYSREPVSSYNEPFF.

The chain recombines TRBV27 with TRBJ2-4; D is uncertain. The DNA end is a closer match to TRBJ2-7, so the J assignment may be wrong. This CDR3 has 17 amino acids. CDR1 and CDR2 (germline): MNHEY, SMNVEV (reference sequence). In DNA form, the CDR3 reads TGTGCCAGCAGTTTAACGTTTGATCCAGGAGCTTTAGACGAGCAGTACTTC. The encoded protein is CASSLTFDPGALDEQYF.

The chain combines TRBV20-1 with TRBJ2-3, with D possibly TRBD1 on 5 matching bases. V was pared by 5 bases and J by 0 bases, with 15 bases between. Germline V gene sequence: CDR1 DFQATT, CDR2 SNEGSKA (reference sequence). The CDR3 runs to 15 residues. DNA for the CDR3: TGCAGTGCTCCTATTGGACAAACTAGCACAGATACGCAGTATTTT. Its translation is CSAPIGQTSTDTQYF.